What follows describes a single TCR beta chain. Participant age was roughly 18 to 95 years, and participants resided in fewer than 30 US areas. Here immunoSEQ multiplex PCR was the method, and the copy in TCRdb shows in-frame clones only, minus some. The sample holds 300,000 to 400,000 clones, more than 90% seen once. The data were obtained in a study of blood T cell repertoires in COVID-19. Germline V gene sequence: CDR1 MNHEY, CDR2 SVGAGI. Trimming took 8 bases from V and 1 from J, leaving 14 bases between them. The CDR3 runs to 14 residues. Sequencing used PBMCs or T cells enriched from blood (not recorded which). The chain couples TRBV6-5 to TRBJ1-2; D ambiguous. This receptor was identified in a man in his 60s who had recovered from COVID-19. CDR3 DNA: TGTGCCAGCGTTTCCCCCGGCGGTAACTATGGCTACACCTTC. Translated, it gives CASVSPGGNYGYTF.